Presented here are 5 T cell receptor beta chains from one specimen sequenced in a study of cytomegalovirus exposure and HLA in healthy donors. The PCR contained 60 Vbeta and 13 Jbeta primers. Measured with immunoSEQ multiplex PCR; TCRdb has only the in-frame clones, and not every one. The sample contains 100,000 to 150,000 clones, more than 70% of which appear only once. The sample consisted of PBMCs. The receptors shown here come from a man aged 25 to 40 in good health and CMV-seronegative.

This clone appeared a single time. CDR3 loop: CASSKGQNPNQPQHF. The DNA of the CDR3 is TGTGCCAGTAGTAAAGGACAGAACCCCAATCAGCCCCAGCATTTT. The rearrangement uses TRBV19 and TRBJ1-5; possible D gene TRBD1, 6 bases. CDR3 length: 15 residues. Trimming stripped 4 bases from V and 3 bases from J, with 13 bases between. Germline V lookup: CDR1 LNHDA, CDR2 SQIVND (reference sequence).

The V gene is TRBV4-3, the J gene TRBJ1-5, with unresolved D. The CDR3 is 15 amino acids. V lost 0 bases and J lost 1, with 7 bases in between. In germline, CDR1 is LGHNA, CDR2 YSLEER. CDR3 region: CASSQDGGSNQPQHF. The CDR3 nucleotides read TGCGCCAGCAGCCAAGATGGAGGAAGCAATCAGCCCCAGCATTTT.

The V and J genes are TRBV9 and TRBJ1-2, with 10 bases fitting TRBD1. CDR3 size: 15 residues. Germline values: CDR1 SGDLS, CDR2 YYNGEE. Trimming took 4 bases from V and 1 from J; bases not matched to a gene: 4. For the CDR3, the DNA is TGTGCCAGCAGCCTTAGGACAGGGGGTAACTATGGCTACACCTTC. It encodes CASSLRTGGNYGYTF. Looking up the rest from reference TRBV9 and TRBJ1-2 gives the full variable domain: DSGVTQTPKHLITATGQRVTLRCSPRSGDLSVYWYQQSLDQGLQFLIQYYNGEERAKGNILERFSAQQFPDLHSELNLSSLELGDSALYFCASSLRTGGNYGYTFGSGTRLTVV.

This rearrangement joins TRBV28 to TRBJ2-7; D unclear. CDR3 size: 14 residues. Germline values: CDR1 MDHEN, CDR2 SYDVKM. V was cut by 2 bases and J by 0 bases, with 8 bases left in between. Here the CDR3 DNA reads TGTGCCAGCAGTTTAATCCCGAGCTCCTACGAGCAGTACTTC. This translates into CASSLIPSSYEQYF.

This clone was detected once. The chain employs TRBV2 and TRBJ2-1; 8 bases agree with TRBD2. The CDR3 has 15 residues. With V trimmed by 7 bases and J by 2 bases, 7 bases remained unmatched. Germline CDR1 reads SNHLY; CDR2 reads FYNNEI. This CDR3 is CASTLSGGPYNEQFF. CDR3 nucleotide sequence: TGTGCCAGCACCTTGAGCGGGGGCCCCTACAATGAGCAGTTCTTC.